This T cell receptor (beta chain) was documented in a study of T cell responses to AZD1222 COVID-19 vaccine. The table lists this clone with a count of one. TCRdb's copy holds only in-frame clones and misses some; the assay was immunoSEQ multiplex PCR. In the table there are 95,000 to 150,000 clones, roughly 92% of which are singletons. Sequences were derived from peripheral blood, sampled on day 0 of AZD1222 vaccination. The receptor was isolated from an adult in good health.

The CDR3 nucleotides read TGTGCCAGCCGGGACAGCCATAGCAATCAGCCCCAGCATTTT. This translates into CASRDSHSNQPQHF. The chain employs TRBV6-5 and TRBJ1-5, with 7 bases matching TRBD1. CDR3 length equals 14 residues. V lost 8 bases, J lost 0 bases, and 4 bases stayed unmatched. Germline V gene lookup returns CDR1 MNHEY and CDR2 SVGAGI.